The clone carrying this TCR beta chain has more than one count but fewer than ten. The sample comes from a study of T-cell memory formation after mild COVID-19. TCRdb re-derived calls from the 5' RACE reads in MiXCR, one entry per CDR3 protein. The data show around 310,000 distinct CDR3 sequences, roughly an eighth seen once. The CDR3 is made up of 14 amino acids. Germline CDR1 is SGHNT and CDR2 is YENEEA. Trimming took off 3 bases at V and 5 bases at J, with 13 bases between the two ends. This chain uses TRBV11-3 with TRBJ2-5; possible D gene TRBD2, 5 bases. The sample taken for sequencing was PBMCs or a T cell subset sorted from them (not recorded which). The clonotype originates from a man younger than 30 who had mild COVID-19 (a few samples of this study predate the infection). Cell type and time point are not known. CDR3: CASSLGRGLETQYF. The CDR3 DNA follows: TGTGCCAGCAGCTTGGGGAGAGGGCTGGAGACCCAGTACTTC.